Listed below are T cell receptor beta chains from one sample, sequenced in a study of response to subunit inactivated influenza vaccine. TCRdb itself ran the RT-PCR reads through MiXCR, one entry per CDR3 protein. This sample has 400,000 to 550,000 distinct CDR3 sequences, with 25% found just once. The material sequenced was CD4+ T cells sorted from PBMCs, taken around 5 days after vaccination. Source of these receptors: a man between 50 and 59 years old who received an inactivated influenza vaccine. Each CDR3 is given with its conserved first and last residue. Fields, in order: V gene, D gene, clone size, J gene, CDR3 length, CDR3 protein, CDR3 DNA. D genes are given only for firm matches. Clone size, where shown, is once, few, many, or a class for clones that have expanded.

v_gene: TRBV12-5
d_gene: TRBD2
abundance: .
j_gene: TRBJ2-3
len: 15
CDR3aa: CASGASGTSTDTQYF
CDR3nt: TGTGCTAGTGGGGCCAGCGGGACTAGCACAGATACGCAGTATTTT

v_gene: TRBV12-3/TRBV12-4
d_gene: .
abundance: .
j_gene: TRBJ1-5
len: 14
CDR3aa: CASSSGGERQPQHF
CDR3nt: TGTGCCAGCAGTTCTGGAGGGGAGCGTCAGCCCCAGCATTTT

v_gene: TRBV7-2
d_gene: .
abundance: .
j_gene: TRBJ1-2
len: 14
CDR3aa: CASSLNRNLYGYTF
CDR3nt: TGTGCCAGCAGCTTAAATAGAAACCTCTATGGCTACACCTTC

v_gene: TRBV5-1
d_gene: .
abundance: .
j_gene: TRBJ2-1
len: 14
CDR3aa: CASSLMGTYNEQFF
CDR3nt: TGCGCCAGCAGCTTGATGGGGACCTACAATGAGCAGTTCTTC

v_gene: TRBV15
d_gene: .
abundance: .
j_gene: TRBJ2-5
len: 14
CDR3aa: CATSRVAAQGTQYF
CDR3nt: TGTGCCACCAGCAGAGTGGCGGCCCAAGGGACCCAGTACTTC

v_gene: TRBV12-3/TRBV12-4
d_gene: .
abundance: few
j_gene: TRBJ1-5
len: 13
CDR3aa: CASSRAGIQPQHF
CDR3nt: TGTGCCAGCAGTCGGGCGGGAATTCAGCCCCAGCATTTT

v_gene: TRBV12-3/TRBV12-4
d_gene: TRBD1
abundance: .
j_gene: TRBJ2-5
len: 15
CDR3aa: CASSLRTGIGETQYF
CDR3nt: TGTGCCAGCAGTCTAAGGACAGGAATAGGAGAGACCCAGTACTTC

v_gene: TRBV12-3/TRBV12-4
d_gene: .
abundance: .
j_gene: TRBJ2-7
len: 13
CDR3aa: CASSIPWGREQYF
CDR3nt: TGTGCCAGCAGTATCCCCTGGGGCCGCGAGCAGTACTTC

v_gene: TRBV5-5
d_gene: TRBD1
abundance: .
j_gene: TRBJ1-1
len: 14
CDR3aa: CASSLEGAGAEAFF
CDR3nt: TGTGCCAGCAGCTTGGAGGGGGCAGGTGCTGAAGCTTTCTTT

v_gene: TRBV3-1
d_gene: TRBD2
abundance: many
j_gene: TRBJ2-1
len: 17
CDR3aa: CASSQGWSSGIPNEQFF
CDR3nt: TGTGCCAGCAGCCAAGGTTGGTCTAGCGGGATTCCAAATGAGCAGTTCTTC

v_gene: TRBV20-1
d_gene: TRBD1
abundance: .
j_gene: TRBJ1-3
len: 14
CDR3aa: CSARDRGPAGPIYF
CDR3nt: TGCAGTGCTAGGGACAGGGGGCCAGCGGGCCCCATATATTTT

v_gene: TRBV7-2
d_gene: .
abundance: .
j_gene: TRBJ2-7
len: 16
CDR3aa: CASSLVGGLGDYEQYF
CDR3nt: TGTGCCAGCAGCTTAGTAGGGGGGTTGGGGGACTACGAGCAGTACTTC

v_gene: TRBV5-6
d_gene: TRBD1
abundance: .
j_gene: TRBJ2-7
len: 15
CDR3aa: CASRMGQVGSYEQYF
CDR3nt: TGTGCCAGCAGGATGGGACAGGTAGGGTCCTACGAGCAGTACTTC

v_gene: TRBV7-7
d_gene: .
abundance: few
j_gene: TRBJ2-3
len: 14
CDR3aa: CASSPQLGSDTQYF
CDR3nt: TGTGCCAGCTCCCCGCAGCTCGGTTCAGATACGCAGTATTTT

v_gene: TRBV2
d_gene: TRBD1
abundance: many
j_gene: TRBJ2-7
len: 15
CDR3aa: CASSEGMGQAYEQYF
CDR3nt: TGTGCCAGCAGTGAAGGGATGGGACAGGCCTACGAGCAGTACTTC

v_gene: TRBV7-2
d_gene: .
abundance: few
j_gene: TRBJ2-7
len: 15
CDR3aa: CASSLEVLRGYEQYF
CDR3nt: TGTGCCAGCAGCTTAGAGGTATTGAGGGGTTACGAGCAGTACTTC

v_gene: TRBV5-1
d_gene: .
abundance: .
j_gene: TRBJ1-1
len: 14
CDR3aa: CASSSNTVGAEAFF
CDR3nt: TGCGCCAGCAGCTCAAACACCGTCGGGGCTGAAGCTTTCTTT

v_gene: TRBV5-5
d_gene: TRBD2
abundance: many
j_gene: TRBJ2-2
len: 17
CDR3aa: CASSPLGGAWNTGELFF
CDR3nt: TGTGCCAGCAGCCCCCTCGGGGGGGCCTGGAACACCGGGGAGCTGTTTTTT

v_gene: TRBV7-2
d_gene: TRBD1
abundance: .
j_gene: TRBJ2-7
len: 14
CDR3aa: CASRTGASSYEQYF
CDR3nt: TGTGCCAGCAGGACAGGGGCGAGCTCCTACGAGCAGTACTTC

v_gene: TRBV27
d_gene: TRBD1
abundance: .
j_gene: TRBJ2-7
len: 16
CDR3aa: CASSRIRDRGNYEQYF
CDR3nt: TGTGCCAGCAGCCGAATCCGGGACAGGGGGAATTACGAGCAGTACTTC

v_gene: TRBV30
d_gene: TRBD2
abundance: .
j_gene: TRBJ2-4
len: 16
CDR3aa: CAWGISGSGGKNIQYF
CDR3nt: TGTGCCTGGGGGATTAGCGGGAGCGGAGGCAAAAACATTCAGTACTTC

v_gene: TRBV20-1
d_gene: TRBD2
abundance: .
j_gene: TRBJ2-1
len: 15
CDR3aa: CCARVGGRLLGEQFF
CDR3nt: TGCTGTGCTAGAGTGGGCGGGAGATTGTTAGGAGAGCAGTTCTTC

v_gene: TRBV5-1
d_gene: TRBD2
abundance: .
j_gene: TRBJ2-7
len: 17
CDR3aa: CASSPWGEASGSIEQYF
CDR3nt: TGCGCCAGCAGCCCGTGGGGTGAGGCTAGCGGGAGTATCGAGCAGTACTTC

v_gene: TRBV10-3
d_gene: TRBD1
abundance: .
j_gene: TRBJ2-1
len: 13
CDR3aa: CAINGQGDNEQFF
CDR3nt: TGTGCCATCAACGGACAGGGAGACAATGAGCAGTTCTTC

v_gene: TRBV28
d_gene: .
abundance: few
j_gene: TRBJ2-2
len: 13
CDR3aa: CASRGLATGELFF
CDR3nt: TGTGCCAGCAGAGGACTGGCCACCGGGGAGCTGTTTTTT

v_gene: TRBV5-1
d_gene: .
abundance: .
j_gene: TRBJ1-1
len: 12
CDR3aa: CASSLGTSEAFF
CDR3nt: TGCGCCAGCAGCTTGGGGACATCTGAAGCTTTCTTT

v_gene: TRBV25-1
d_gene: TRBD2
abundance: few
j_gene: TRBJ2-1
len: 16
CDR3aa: CASSGLAGGPRNEQFF
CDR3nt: TGTGCCAGCAGCGGACTAGCGGGGGGCCCCCGCAATGAGCAGTTCTTC

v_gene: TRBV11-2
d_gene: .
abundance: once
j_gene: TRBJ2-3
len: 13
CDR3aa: CASSRTVTDTQYF
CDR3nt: TGTGCCAGCAGCCGGACAGTCACAGATACGCAGTATTTT

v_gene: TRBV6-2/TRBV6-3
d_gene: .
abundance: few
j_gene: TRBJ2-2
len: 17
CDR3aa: CASSYRVGLAYTGELFF
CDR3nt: TGTGCCAGCAGTTACAGAGTGGGTCTAGCGTACACCGGGGAGCTGTTTTTT

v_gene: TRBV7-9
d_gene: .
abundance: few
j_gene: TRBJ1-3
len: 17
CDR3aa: CASSFKAGQQIGNTIYF
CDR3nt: TGTGCCAGCAGTTTTAAGGCGGGGCAACAAATTGGAAACACCATATATTTT

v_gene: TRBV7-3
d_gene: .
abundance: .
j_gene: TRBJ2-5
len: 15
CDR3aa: CASSLNVNNQETQYF
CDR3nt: TGTGCCAGCAGCTTAAACGTTAACAACCAAGAGACCCAGTACTTC

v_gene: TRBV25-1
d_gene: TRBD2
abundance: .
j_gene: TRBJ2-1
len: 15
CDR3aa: CASSELAALYNEQFF
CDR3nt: TGTGCCAGCAGTGAACTAGCGGCACTCTACAATGAGCAGTTCTTC

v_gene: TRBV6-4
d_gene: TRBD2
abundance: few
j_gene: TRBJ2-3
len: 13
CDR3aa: CASSVAGGDTQYF
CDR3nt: TGTGCCAGCAGTGTTGCGGGAGGAGATACGCAGTATTTT

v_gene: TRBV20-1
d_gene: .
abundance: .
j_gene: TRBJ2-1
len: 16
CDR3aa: CSARASGTPGVYEQFF
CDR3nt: TGCAGTGCTAGAGCCTCCGGGACTCCCGGTGTATATGAGCAGTTCTTC

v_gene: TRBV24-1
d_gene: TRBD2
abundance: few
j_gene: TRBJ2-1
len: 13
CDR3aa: CATSDHKRGEQFF
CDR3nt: TGTGCCACCAGTGATCACAAGCGGGGTGAGCAGTTCTTC

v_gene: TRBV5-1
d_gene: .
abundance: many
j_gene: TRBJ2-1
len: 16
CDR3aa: CASSWRPSRTYNEQFF
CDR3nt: TGCGCCAGCAGCTGGAGACCGAGCCGTACCTACAATGAGCAGTTCTTC

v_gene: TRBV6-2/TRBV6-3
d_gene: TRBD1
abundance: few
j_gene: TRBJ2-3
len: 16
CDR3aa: CASSYGPGQGTDTQYF
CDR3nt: TGTGCCAGCAGTTACGGGCCGGGACAGGGGACAGATACGCAGTATTTT

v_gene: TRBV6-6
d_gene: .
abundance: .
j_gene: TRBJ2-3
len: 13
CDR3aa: CASSYGVTDTQYF
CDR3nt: TGTGCCAGCAGTTACGGCGTCACAGATACGCAGTATTTT

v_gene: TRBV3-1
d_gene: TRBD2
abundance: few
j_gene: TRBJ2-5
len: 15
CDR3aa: CASSPWTGRSETQYF
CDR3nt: TGTGCCAGCAGCCCCTGGACCGGGAGGTCGGAGACCCAGTACTTC

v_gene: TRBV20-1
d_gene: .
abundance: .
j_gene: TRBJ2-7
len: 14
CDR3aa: CSAGEDGSPYEQYF
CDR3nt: TGCAGTGCTGGGGAGGACGGCAGCCCCTACGAGCAGTACTTC

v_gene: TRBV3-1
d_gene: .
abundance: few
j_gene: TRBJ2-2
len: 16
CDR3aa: CASSQGGTINTGELFF
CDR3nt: TGTGCCAGCAGCCAAGGAGGAACAATAAACACCGGGGAGCTGTTTTTT

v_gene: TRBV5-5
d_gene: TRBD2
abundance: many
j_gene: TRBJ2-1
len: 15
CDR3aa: CASSFGAGVRNEQFF
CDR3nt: TGTGCCAGCAGCTTTGGAGCGGGAGTTCGCAATGAGCAGTTCTTC

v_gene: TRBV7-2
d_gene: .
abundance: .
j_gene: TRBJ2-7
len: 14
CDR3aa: CASSLVFGSYEQYF
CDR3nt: TGTGCCAGCAGCTTAGTTTTTGGCTCCTACGAGCAGTACTTC